Given below is one T cell receptor (beta chain) in context. The antigen is unknown. 13 Jbeta primers and 60 Vbeta primers were used for the PCR. Clones were sequenced by immunoSEQ multiplex PCR, and TCRdb holds only the in-frame ones, with some missing. The profile shows 75,000 to 90,000 clones, less than 85% of them singletons. The data belong to a study of cytomegalovirus exposure and HLA in healthy donors. Study outcomes and limitations: A highly shared variant cluster was judged a likely technical artifact. Roughly uniform depth of sequencing across donors was assumed in presence/absence analyses.

J was trimmed by 5 bases and V by 5 bases; bases with no gene match: 11. The CDR3 contains 15 residues. The germline gives CDR1 ENHRY, CDR2 SYGVKD. This sequence was found in a human donor in good health. This chain joins TRBV10-3 and TRBJ2-5, with TRBD2 matching over 7 bases. The specimen was PBMCs. DNA of the CDR3: TGTGCCATCAGTCCCAGCGGGGCCCACGGGGAGACCCAGTACTTC. It is translated as CAISPSGAHGETQYF.